The 14 T cell receptor beta chains given below trace back to one sample, sequenced in a study of T-cell reconstitution after alpha-beta-depleted transplantation in children. Unique molecular identifiers were incorporated into the prepared TCRbeta library. TCRdb independently ran MiXCR on the PCR reads; one entry per CDR3 protein. The sample holds approximately 590,000 distinct CDR3 sequences, more than 9% seen once. Sample: PBMCs from the stem cell graft donor, taken from the stem cell graft. The receptor source for this set is a human donor who donated a stem cell graft to a child with acute myeloid leukemia.

Many counts were recorded for this clonotype. V and J are TRBV20-1 and TRBJ2-7; TRBD1 matches 8 bases. V gave up 1 base and J gave up 5 bases; unmatched junction bases: 7. CDR1 DFQATT and CDR2 SNEGSKA come from the germline V gene (reference sequence). The CDR3 consists of 14 residues. In DNA form, the CDR3 reads TGCAGTGCTAGAGTGGCGGACAGGGTGGACGAGCAGTACTTC. Translated: CSARVADRVDEQYF.

This clonotype has only a few counts. The chain's CDR3 is CSARGSGRLQETQYF. The CDR3 DNA follows: TGCAGTGCTCGCGGGAGCGGGAGGTTGCAAGAGACCCAGTACTTC. J is TRBJ2-5 and V is TRBV20-1; TRBD2 matches 9 bases. Germline V lookup: CDR1 DFQATT, CDR2 SNEGSKA (reference sequence). V shed 5 bases, J shed 2 bases, and the junction held 9 bases outside the gene matches. CDR3 size: 15 residues.

The chain combines TRBV20-1 with TRBJ2-1; no reliable D call. V lost 6 bases and J lost 6, with 21 bases in between. Germline V gene lookup returns CDR1 DFQATT and CDR2 SNEGSKA (reference sequence). This CDR3 has 15 residues. The CDR3: CSAFRPDWNGNEQFF. DNA of the CDR3: TGCAGTGCATTTCGCCCCGATTGGAACGGCAATGAGCAGTTCTTC.

This clonotype was seen repeatedly, ten times or more. The chain joins TRBV2 to TRBJ1-1, with 9 bases lining up with TRBD1. The CDR3 is made up of 16 amino acids. With 4 bases clipped from V and 4 bases from J, the junction kept 10 bases outside the gene matches. Germline V gene data show CDR1 as SNHLY and CDR2 as FYNNEI. The CDR3 spells CASSARAATGGTEAFF. CDR3 coding DNA: TGTGCCAGCAGTGCCAGGGCAGCGACAGGGGGCACTGAAGCTTTCTTT.

J is TRBJ2-7 and V is TRBV2; 7 positions match TRBD2. The germline CDR1 and CDR2 sequences are SNHLY and FYNNEI. This CDR3 has 15 residues. Germline trimming cut 2 bases from V and 5 bases from J; bases unmatched to any gene: 9. The CDR3 protein is CASSEIGTKKHEQYF. The CDR3 DNA sequence: TGTGCCAGCAGTGAAATTGGGACTAAGAAACACGAGCAGTACTTC.

This clonotype was observed many times. This rearrangement joins TRBV29-1 to TRBJ1-2; weak D call: TRBD1 (5 bases). Germline V gene data show CDR1 as SQVTM and CDR2 as ANQGSEA. Trimming took off 7 bases at V and 8 bases at J, with 17 bases between the two ends. The CDR3 extends over 12 amino acids. The CDR3: CSANYGTHGYTF. CDR3 DNA: TGCAGCGCCAATTACGGGACTCACGGCTACACCTTC. The full variable domain, its missing parts supplied by reference TRBV29-1 and TRBJ1-2, is SAVISQKPSRDICQRGTSLTIQCQVDSQVTMMFWYRQQPGQSLTLIATANQGSEATYESGFVIDKFPISRPNLTFSTLTVSNMSPEDSSIYLCSANYGTHGYTFGSGTRLTVV.

This sequence joins TRBV7-3 and TRBJ2-1, with 9 bases identical to TRBD2. V lost 1 base and J lost 8; bases outside the gene matches: 3. The CDR3 contains 14 residues. Germline CDR1 reads SGHTA; CDR2 reads FQGTGA. CDR3: CASSLSGRVDEQFF. Here the CDR3 DNA reads TGTGCCAGCAGCTTAAGCGGGAGGGTCGATGAGCAGTTCTTC.

This clonotype was seen more than once but under ten times. The chain has TRBV27 and TRBJ2-5, with 9 bases fitting TRBD2. The junction had 8 bases not matched to a gene; V was cut back by 1 base and J by 2 bases. The germline gives CDR1 MNHEY, CDR2 SMNVEV (reference sequence). CDR3 length equals 17 residues. The chain's CDR3 is CASSLFPLAGAQETQYF. The CDR3 region has the DNA TGTGCCAGCAGTTTATTCCCACTAGCGGGTGCACAAGAGACCCAGTACTTC.

This clonotype was found a few times. The chain combines TRBV12-3 or TRBV12-4 with TRBJ2-3; D unclear. The CDR3 covers 15 residues. V shed 7 bases and J shed 4 bases, with 18 bases lying between them. The CDR3 DNA follows: TGTGCCAGCACGGGCGCCTCCCTGGGCGCAGATACGCAGTATTTT. Protein: CASTGASLGADTQYF.

This chain links TRBV7-8 with TRBJ2-7, with D perhaps given as TRBD1 or TRBD2 (5 bases each). Germline assignment: CDR1 SGHVS and CDR2 FQNEAQ. The CDR3 is 16 residues long. V shed 2 bases and J shed 5 bases, with 19 bases lying between them. DNA for the CDR3: TGTGCCAGCAGCTTACGGTGGGGCGGGCCTGTGGACGAGCAGTACTTC. This encodes CASSLRWGGPVDEQYF.

In its sample, this clonotype was seen a few times. This sequence joins TRBV29-1 and TRBJ2-6; D is possibly TRBD1 or TRBD2 (5 bases each). The CDR3 is made up of 15 amino acids. CDR1 SQVTM and CDR2 ANQGSEA come from the germline V gene. The V end lost 4 bases, the J end lost 0 bases, and 10 bases lay between the germline ends. The CDR3 DNA sequence: TGCAGCGTTGGAGGGGAGTCCTCTGGGGCCAACGTCCTGACTTTC. Residues: CSVGGESSGANVLTF.

Many counts were recorded for this clonotype. The chain combines TRBV5-1 with TRBJ1-4; no firm D call. The length of the CDR3 is 13 residues. Trimming stripped 4 bases from V and 0 bases from J, with 4 bases between. Germline lookup yields CDR1 SGHRS and CDR2 YFSETQ. The CDR3 nucleotides are TGCGCCAGCAGCACTTCAACTAATGAAAAACTGTTTTTT. It yields the protein CASSTSTNEKLFF.

The rearrangement joins TRBV6-1 to TRBJ1-4; D is undetermined. The CDR3 sequence is 12 residues long. Germline V CDR1 and CDR2: MNHNS, SASEGT. Trimming left V 6 bases short and J 4 bases short, with 6 bases between. The CDR3 reads CASRALNEKLFF. CDR3 coding DNA: TGTGCCAGCAGAGCCCTTAATGAAAAACTGTTTTTT.

This clonotype was seen repeatedly, ten times or more. This chain joins TRBV11-3 and TRBJ2-1, with 13 bases identical to TRBD2. The CDR3 sequence is 17 residues long. Germline CDR1 SGHNT, CDR2 YENEEA. Trimming cost V 1 base and J 4 bases; bases outside gene matches: 4. This CDR3 reads CASSLGLAGGGYNEQFF. In DNA, the CDR3 is TGTGCCAGCAGCTTAGGACTAGCGGGAGGTGGGTACAATGAGCAGTTCTTC.